This T cell receptor (beta chain) was identified during a study of blood T cell repertoires in COVID-19. This clone has only one observation. This CDR3 contains 13 residues. Germline V gene data show CDR1 as LNHDA and CDR2 as SQIVND (reference sequence). Trimming took off 9 bases at V and 5 bases at J, with 16 bases between the two ends. Here immunoSEQ multiplex PCR was the method, and the copy in TCRdb shows in-frame clones only, minus some. The profile shows under 200,000 clones, over 80% of them singletons. The clonotype was recovered from a woman of 80 years or more with COVID-19, enrolled during active disease. Sequenced input: peripheral blood. V gene TRBV19 combines with J gene TRBJ1-1, with D possibly being TRBD1 (5 bases). The chain's CDR3 is CASQGLGKTEAFF. The CDR3 DNA follows: TGTGCCAGCCAGGGATTGGGGAAAACTGAAGCTTTCTTT.